This T cell receptor (beta chain) was obtained from a study of control samples from healthy donors and cancer patients. The CDR3 consists of 15 residues. V was pared by 5 bases and J by 6 bases, with 19 bases between. Looked up from germline, CDR1 is SGHVS and CDR2 is FQNEAQ. Measured with immunoSEQ multiplex PCR; TCRdb has only the in-frame clones, and not every one. The data hold around 180,000 clones, with 88% observed a single time. The chain joins TRBV7-8 to TRBJ1-2, with TRBD1 as a possible D gene (5 bases). The sequence came from a woman aged 25-40 years in good health. The sequencing input was blood. CDR3 coding DNA: TGTGCCAGCAGCCCCCGGGGCTCTCTACGGGATGGCTACACCTTC. Translated, it gives CASSPRGSLRDGYTF.